This T cell receptor (beta chain) was captured by sequencing in a study of T-cell reconstitution after alpha-beta-depleted transplantation in children. The study, taken as a whole, reports: Diversity of TCRbeta at day 60 was high in some patients, arising from surviving recipient T cells and thymic progenitors. From newly produced T cells came most of the T-cell counts and diversity one year after transplant.

This clonotype came up many times. Antigen specificity is unknown. This sample's TCRbeta library carried unique molecular identifier barcodes. TCRdb reprocessed the PCR reads via MiXCR and lists one record per CDR3 protein. There are about 470,000 distinct CDR3 sequences in the sample; 43% occur only once, and under 30% lies in the top ten. With 4 bases clipped from V and 0 bases from J, the junction kept 19 bases outside the gene matches. The CDR3 spans 21 residues. Per germline, CDR1 MDHEN and CDR2 SYDVKM. This specimen consisted of PBMCs, obtained before TCRalphabeta/CD19-depleted stem cell transplant. The chain has TRBV28 and TRBJ2-1, with 9 bases lining up with TRBD2. This TCR derives from a girl aged 2-10 years with aplastic anemia, due to receive a stem cell transplant. The CDR3 sequence is CASSSSGRVAGARSSYNEQFF. Written as DNA, the CDR3 is TGTGCCAGCAGTTCTTCTGGTAGAGTAGCGGGAGCCCGAAGCTCCTACAATGAGCAGTTCTTC.